The next 20 T cell receptor beta chains were all read from a single sample in a study of blood T cells in healthy people across ages. Using a J-beta primer mix together with a sample-barcoded 5' primer, a second PCR was run for roughly 6 to 12 cycles. One entry per CDR3 protein results from TCRdb running MiXCR on the 5' RACE reads. Seen here are some 1.7 million distinct CDR3 sequences, 28% observed once, and the top ten hold more than 6%. The sample comprised blood. All receptors come from a woman in her 30s in good health.

The chain combines TRBV25-1 with TRBJ1-4; 7 bases agree with TRBD1. This CDR3 is built from 16 residues. The V gene end was trimmed by 3 bases and the J gene end by 3 bases; junction bases not matched to a gene: 7. Germline V CDR1 and CDR2: MGHDK, SYGVNS. CDR3 sequence: CASSDSRQGPNEKLFF. DNA of the CDR3: TGTGCCAGCAGTGATTCCCGACAGGGACCTAATGAAAAACTGTTTTTT.

This clonotype has just a few counts. CDR3 amino acids: CASSLRVGGRAEAFF. For the CDR3, the DNA is TGTGCCAGCAGCTTAAGGGTCGGGGGTCGGGCTGAAGCTTTCTTT. This chain joins TRBV7-9 and TRBJ1-1; perhaps TRBD1 as D (5 bases). Deletions cut 2 bases from V and 6 bases from J, with 16 bases between. CDR1 and CDR2 (germline): SEHNR, FQNEAQ (reference sequence). The CDR3 is made up of 15 amino acids.

This clonotype came up a few times. Here the CDR3 reads CSARDDRTAAAFYEQYF. In DNA form, the CDR3 reads TGCAGTGCTAGAGATGATCGGACGGCGGCGGCCTTCTACGAGCAGTACTTC. The chain is built from TRBV20-1 and TRBJ2-7; D not resolved. The CDR3 is 17 residues long. Per the germline V gene, CDR1 is DFQATT and CDR2 is SNEGSKA (reference sequence). V was trimmed by 0 bases and J by 3 bases, leaving 21 bases between them.

At least ten counts were recorded for this clonotype. The chain uses TRBV28 and TRBJ2-7; 9 bases are a match to TRBD1. The CDR3 runs to 14 residues. The ends lost 9 bases at V and 2 bases at J; junction bases unmatched: 8. CDR1 is MDHEN and CDR2 is SYDVKM in the germline V gene. CDR3 residues: CARTTGTGPYEQYF. CDR3 DNA sequence: TGTGCCAGGACTACCGGGACAGGGCCCTACGAGCAGTACTTC.

There are many counts of this clonotype. The DNA for the CDR3 is TGCAGTGCTAGAGAGGCTAGGACCAACAATGAGCAGTTCTTC. It specifies CSAREARTNNEQFF. This rearrangement joins TRBV20-1 to TRBJ2-1, with D hard to call. Germline V gene lookup returns CDR1 DFQATT and CDR2 SNEGSKA (reference sequence). The CDR3 runs 14 residues. Trimming took 0 bases from V and 5 from J, leaving 11 bases between them.

Comments on this clonotype: A clone one base away is much larger, so this may be a read error. This chain uses TRBV3-1 with TRBJ1-2; D gene uncertain. Germline V gene lookup returns CDR1 LGHDT and CDR2 YNNKEL (reference sequence). Trimming removed 2 bases at V and 3 bases at J, with 10 bases between. This CDR3 contains 14 residues. The CDR3 DNA is TGTGCCAGCAGCCAACGGAGGATGGACTATGGCTACACCTTC. Translation: CASSQRRMDYGYTF.

The chain has TRBV11-2 and TRBJ1-4; the match to TRBD1 covers 7 bases. J was trimmed by 8 bases and V by 5 bases; bases with no gene match: 20. The CDR3 runs 18 residues. The germline V gene encodes CDR1 SGHAT and CDR2 FQNNGV. The CDR3 is CASSPHPLNRGSFEKLFF. CDR3 nucleotides: TGTGCCAGCAGCCCCCATCCCCTTAACAGGGGCTCGTTCGAAAAACTGTTTTTT.

This clonotype was seen a handful of times. The V and J genes are TRBV6-5 and TRBJ2-1, with TRBD2 matching over 9 bases. Germline trimming cut 9 bases from V and 4 bases from J; bases unmatched to any gene: 10. This CDR3 has 15 residues. Germline-derived CDR1 and CDR2 are MNHEY and SVGAGI. For the CDR3, the DNA is TGTGCCAGTCAAATTAGCGGGAGTTCTTACAATGAGCAGTTCTTC. Encoded protein: CASQISGSSYNEQFF.

V is TRBV12-5 and J is TRBJ2-3; D is unclear. The CDR3 has 12 amino acids. Germline assignment: CDR1 LGHNT and CDR2 FRNRAP. Trimming stripped 5 bases from V and 2 bases from J, with 5 bases between. The CDR3 is CASGPPTDTQYF. The CDR3 nucleotides read TGTGCTAGTGGTCCACCCACAGATACGCAGTATTTT.

This clonotype was counted at least ten times. The chain links TRBV7-9 to TRBJ2-4; D is unclear. There are 17 residues in the CDR3. V gave up 5 bases and J gave up 4 bases, with 21 bases separating them. Germline V gives CDR1 SEHNR, CDR2 FQNEAQ (reference sequence). The CDR3 spells CASSLDRVGQWKNIQYF. In nucleotides, the CDR3 is TGTGCCAGCAGCCTGGATCGTGTCGGCCAGTGGAAAAACATTCAGTACTTC.

This clonotype appeared a few times. The rearrangement links TRBV24-1 to TRBJ1-5; 7 nucleotides line up with TRBD1. Germline lookup yields CDR1 KGHDR and CDR2 SFDVKD. Trimming cost V 2 bases and J 4 bases; bases outside gene matches: 4. This CDR3 comprises 15 residues. Written as DNA, the CDR3 is TGTGCCACCAGTGATTCCGGGACAGAGAATCAGCCCCAGCATTTT. This translates into CATSDSGTENQPQHF.

This clonotype was detected only a few times. This chain connects TRBV4-1 to TRBJ1-1; D is unclear. The CDR3 has 16 amino acids. V was cut by 1 base and J by 1 base, with 13 bases left in between. CDR1 is MGHRA, CDR2 YSYEKL, per germline. CDR3 in amino acids: CASSQVEGPWNTEAFF. CDR3 DNA sequence: TGCGCCAGCAGCCAAGTTGAAGGACCGTGGAACACTGAAGCTTTCTTT.

This clonotype was seen many times. The chain carries TRBV28 and TRBJ2-7; 7 bases map to TRBD1. The germline CDR1 and CDR2 sequences are MDHEN and SYDVKM. This CDR3 region has 12 residues. V trimming: 10 bases; J trimming: 3 bases; junction bases outside the gene matches: 6. This CDR3 reads CATRTGYYEQYF. The CDR3 coding sequence is TGTGCCACCAGGACAGGTTACTACGAGCAGTACTTC.

This clonotype came up a few times. The rearrangement joins TRBV12-3 or TRBV12-4 to TRBJ1-1; a weak D match, TRBD1 (6 bases). The CDR3 loop spans 16 amino acids. V was shortened by 7 bases and J by 3 bases, with 21 bases between the two germline ends. CDR3 coding DNA: TGTGCCAGCAACCGGGGGCTTTTTTGGTCCGACACTGAAGCTTTCTTT. This translates into CASNRGLFWSDTEAFF.

The rearrangement links TRBV5-1 to TRBJ1-2, with 7 bases fitting TRBD1. Trimming at V came to 1 base and at J to 1 base, leaving 13 bases not matched to a gene. The CDR3 is 18 residues long. CDR1 is SGHRS, CDR2 YFSETQ, per germline. The CDR3 protein is CASSLTPRVDRSNYGYTF. As DNA, the CDR3 is TGCGCCAGCAGCTTGACCCCCCGGGTGGACAGGAGTAACTATGGCTACACCTTC.

The chain recombines TRBV12-3 or TRBV12-4 with TRBJ1-2, with 7 bases identical to TRBD1. After removal of 4 bases from V and 6 bases from J, the junction contained 17 bases not matched to a gene. This CDR3 region has 17 residues. The CDR3 here is CASSSRTSWDSGDGYTF. DNA for the CDR3: TGTGCCAGCAGTTCCAGAACGAGCTGGGACAGTGGGGATGGCTACACCTTC.

This clonotype has just a few counts. This chain's CDR3 is CSARALGQEQFF. CDR3 nucleotide sequence: TGCAGTGCTAGAGCTTTGGGACAGGAGCAGTTCTTC. The J gene is TRBJ2-1, the V gene TRBV20-1; 7 nucleotides line up with TRBD1. Germline CDR1 and CDR2: DFQATT and SNEGSKA (reference sequence). This CDR3 has 12 amino acids. The V gene end was trimmed by 1 base and the J gene end by 10 bases; junction bases not matched to a gene: 4.

This clonotype occurred a few times. V is TRBV24-1 and J is TRBJ2-1; D is ambiguous. The V gene's germline CDR1 is KGHDR and CDR2 SFDVKD. V was cut by 6 bases and J by 2 bases, with 1 base left in between. CDR3 size: 11 residues. The CDR3 reads CATSTYNEQFF. The CDR3 bases are TGTGCCACCAGTACCTACAATGAGCAGTTCTTC.

This clonotype came up a few times. The CDR3 reads CASSLLSIGSDQPQHF. The DNA for the CDR3 is TGTGCCAGCAGCTTATTAAGTATTGGATCGGACCAGCCCCAGCATTTT. The rearrangement links TRBV7-2 to TRBJ1-5; unclear D gene. V shed 2 bases and J shed 7 bases, with 18 bases lying between them. Germline CDR1 is SGHTA and CDR2 is FQGNSA. The CDR3 sequence is 16 residues long.

This clonotype was counted many times. The CDR3 region is CASSRQRTGGYEQYF. The CDR3 nucleotides are TGCGCCAGCAGCCGGCAGCGGACCGGGGGCTACGAGCAGTACTTC. This chain uses TRBV4-3 with TRBJ2-7; perhaps TRBD2 as D (6 bases). CDR1 and CDR2 (germline): LGHNA, YSLEER. CDR3 length: 15 residues. V was cut by 4 bases and J by 3 bases, with 16 bases left in between.